This entry concerns a single TCR beta chain. The data were taken from a study of blood T cell repertoires in COVID-19. On the study more broadly: The origin of the acute and convalescent COVID-19 samples was the United States, Italy and Spain. Sources were T cells, B-cell-depleted T cells, or PBMCs; the material itself was cDNA or gDNA.

Authors' methods: Estimated nucleated cell counts came from reference gene primer amplification. TCRdb keeps only in-frame clones here, not all; method: immunoSEQ multiplex PCR. V and J calls and clone size are copied from that table; D and trimming were computed from the DNA. The profile shows 25,000 to 35,000 clones, about 86% of them singletons. The CDR3 loop spans 15 amino acids. The ends were cut back, 4 bases at V and 8 bases at J, with 20 bases in the middle. Germline-derived CDR1 and CDR2 are MDHEN and SYDVKM. Material for sequencing was peripheral blood. The V call is TRBV28, the J call TRBJ1-2; maybe TRBD1 (5 bases). The origin of this receptor is a human donor with active COVID-19. The donor label of this sample is uncertain. The CDR3 DNA sequence: TGTGCCAGCAGTTCCATATACCGGGGGGGTGGCGGCTACACCTTC. It translates to CASSSIYRGGGGYTF.